This T cell receptor beta chain was found in a study of cutaneous CD30+ T cell lymphoproliferative disorder and hepatitis E (dated by TCRdb to the late 2010s). Spanning cysteine to phenylalanine, the CDR3 consists of 15 amino acids. CDR3 DNA only is kept here, 45 bases in frame from base 1. CDR1 and CDR2 (PRHDT, FYEKMQ) derive from the germline V gene (reference sequence). Trimming at the junction amounts to 2 bases on V and 3 bases on J, and the germline ends lie 13 bases apart. To prepare the library, the immunoSEQ multiplex PCR assay was applied. TCRdb took over this immuneACCESS table, retaining in-frame rearrangements with V and J assigned. Such tables are incomplete; in checked studies, under half of the missing clones stem from an unresolved V gene, and the remainder is unexplained. In this sample the table shows about 7,700 clones, just under 75% of which occur a single time. Together, the top ten hold more than 0.95% of the sample.

Of note for this clone: It has no known antigen specificity. Per-nucleotide qualities are absent, and no much larger clonotype sits a single base away.

The TCR comes from a human donor with a cutaneous T cell lymphoproliferative disorder associated with hepatitis E virus. The material sequenced was blood. The V and J genes are TRBV13 and TRBJ1-1, with no confident D gene call. The DNA sequence follows: TGTGCCAGCAGCTTATTGGGGAAAAGGGACACTGAAGCTTTCTTT. Its product reads: CASSLLGKRDTEAFF. Full variable domain (CDR3 extended with the reference TRBV13 and TRBJ1-1 proteins): AAGVIQSPRHLIKEKRETATLKCYPIPRHDTVYWYQQGPGQDPQFLISFYEKMQSDKGSIPDRFSAQQFSDYHSELNMSSLELGDSALYFCASSLLGKRDTEAFFGQGTRLTVV.